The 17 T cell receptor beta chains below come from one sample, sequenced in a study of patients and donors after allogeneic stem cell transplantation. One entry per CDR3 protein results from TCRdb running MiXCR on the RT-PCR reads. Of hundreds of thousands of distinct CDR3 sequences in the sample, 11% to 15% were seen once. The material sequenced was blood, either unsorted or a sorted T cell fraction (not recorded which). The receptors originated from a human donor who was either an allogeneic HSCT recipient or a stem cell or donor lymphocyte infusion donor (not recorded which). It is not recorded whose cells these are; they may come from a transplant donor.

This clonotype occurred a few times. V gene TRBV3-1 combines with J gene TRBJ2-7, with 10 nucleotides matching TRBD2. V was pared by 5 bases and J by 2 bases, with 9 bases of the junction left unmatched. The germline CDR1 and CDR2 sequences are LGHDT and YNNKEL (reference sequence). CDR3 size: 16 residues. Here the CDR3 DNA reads TGTGCCAGCAGCTACAGGGGACTAGCGACACCCTACGAGCAGTACTTC. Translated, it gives CASSYRGLATPYEQYF.

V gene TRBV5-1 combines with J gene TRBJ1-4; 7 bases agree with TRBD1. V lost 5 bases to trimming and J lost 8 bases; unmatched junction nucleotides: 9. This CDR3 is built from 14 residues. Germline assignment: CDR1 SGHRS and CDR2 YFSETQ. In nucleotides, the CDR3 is TGCGCCAGCAGGGCCGACAGGGCCTACGAAAAACTGTTTTTT. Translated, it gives CASRADRAYEKLFF. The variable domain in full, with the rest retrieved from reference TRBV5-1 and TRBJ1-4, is KAGVTQTPRYLIKTRGQQVTLSCSPISGHRSVSWYQQTPGQGLQFLFEYFSETQRNKGNFPGRFSGRQFSNSRSEMNVSTLELGDSALYLCASRADRAYEKLFFGSGTQLSVL.

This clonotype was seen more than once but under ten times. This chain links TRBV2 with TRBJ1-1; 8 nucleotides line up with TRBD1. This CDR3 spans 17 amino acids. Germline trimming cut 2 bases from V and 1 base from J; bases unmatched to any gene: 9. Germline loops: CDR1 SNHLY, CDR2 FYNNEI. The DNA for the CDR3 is TGTGCCAGCAGTGAAATCAGTGGTCAGGGGGCGAACACTGAAGCTTTCTTT. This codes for CASSEISGQGANTEAFF.

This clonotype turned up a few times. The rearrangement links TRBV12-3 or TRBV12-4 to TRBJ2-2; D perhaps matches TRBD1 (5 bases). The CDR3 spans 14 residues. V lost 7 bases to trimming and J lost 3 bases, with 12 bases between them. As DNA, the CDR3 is TGTGCCAGCAAGGGGTCCCGGGACACCGGGGAGCTGTTTTTT. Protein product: CASKGSRDTGELFF.

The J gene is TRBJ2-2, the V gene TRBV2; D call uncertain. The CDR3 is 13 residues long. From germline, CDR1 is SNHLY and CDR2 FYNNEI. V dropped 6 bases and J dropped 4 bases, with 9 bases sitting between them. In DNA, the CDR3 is TGTGCCAGCAGGCGCGACACCACCGGGGAGCTGTTTTTT. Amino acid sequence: CASRRDTTGELFF.

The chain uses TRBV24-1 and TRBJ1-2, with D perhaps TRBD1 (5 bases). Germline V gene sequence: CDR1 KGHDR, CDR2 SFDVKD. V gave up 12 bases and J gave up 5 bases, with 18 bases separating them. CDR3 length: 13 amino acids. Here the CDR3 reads CASAGTGDYGYTF. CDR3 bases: TGTGCCTCCGCCGGGACTGGGGATTATGGCTACACCTTC.

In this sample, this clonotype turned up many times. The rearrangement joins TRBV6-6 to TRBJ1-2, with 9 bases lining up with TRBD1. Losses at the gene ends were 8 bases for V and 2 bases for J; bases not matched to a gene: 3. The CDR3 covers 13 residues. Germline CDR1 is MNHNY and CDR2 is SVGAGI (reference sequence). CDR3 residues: CASQGQGNYGYTF. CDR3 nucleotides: TGTGCCAGCCAGGGACAGGGAAACTATGGCTACACCTTC.

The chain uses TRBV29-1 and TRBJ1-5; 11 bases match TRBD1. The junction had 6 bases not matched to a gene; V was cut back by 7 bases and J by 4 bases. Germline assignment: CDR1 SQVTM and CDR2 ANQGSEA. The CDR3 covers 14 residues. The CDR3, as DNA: TGCAGCGGGAAAGGACAGGGGGCGAATCAGCCCCAGCATTTT. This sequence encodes CSGKGQGANQPQHF.

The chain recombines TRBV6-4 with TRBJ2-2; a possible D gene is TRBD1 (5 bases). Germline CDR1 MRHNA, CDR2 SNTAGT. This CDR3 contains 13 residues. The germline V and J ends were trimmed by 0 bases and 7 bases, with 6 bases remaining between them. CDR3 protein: CASSDSQGGELFF. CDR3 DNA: TGTGCCAGCAGTGACTCCCAGGGCGGGGAGCTGTTTTTT.

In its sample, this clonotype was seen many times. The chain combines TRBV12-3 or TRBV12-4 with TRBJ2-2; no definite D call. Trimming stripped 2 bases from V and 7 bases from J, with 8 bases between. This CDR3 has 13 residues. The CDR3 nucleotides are TGTGCCAGCAGTTTAAAGGGTAACGGGGAGCTGTTTTTT. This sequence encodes CASSLKGNGELFF.

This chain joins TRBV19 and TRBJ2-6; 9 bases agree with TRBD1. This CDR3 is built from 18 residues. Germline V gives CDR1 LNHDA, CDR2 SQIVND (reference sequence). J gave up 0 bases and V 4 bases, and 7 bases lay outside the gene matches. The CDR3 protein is CASSRQGVLGSGANVLTF. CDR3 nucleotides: TGTGCCAGTAGTAGACAGGGGGTACTTGGCTCTGGGGCCAACGTCCTGACTTTC.

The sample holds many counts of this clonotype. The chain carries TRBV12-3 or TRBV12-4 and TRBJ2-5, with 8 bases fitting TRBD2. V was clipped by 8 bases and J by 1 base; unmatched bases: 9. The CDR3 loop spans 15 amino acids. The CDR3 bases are TGTGCCAGCGCAGGCAACCGGGAGGGCCAAGAGACCCAGTACTTC. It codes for CASAGNREGQETQYF.

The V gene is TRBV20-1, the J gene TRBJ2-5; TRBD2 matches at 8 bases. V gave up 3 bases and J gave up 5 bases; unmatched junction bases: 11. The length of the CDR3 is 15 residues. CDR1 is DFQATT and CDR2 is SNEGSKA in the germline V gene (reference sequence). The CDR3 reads CSASIPGLELETQYF. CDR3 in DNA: TGCAGTGCTAGTATACCGGGACTAGAGTTGGAGACCCAGTACTTC.

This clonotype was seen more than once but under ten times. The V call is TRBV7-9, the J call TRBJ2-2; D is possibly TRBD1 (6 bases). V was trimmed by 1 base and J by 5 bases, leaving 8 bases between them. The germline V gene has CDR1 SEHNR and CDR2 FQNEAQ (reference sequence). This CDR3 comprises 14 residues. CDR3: CASSLDRATGELFF. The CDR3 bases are TGTGCCAGCAGCTTAGACAGGGCGACCGGGGAGCTGTTTTTT.

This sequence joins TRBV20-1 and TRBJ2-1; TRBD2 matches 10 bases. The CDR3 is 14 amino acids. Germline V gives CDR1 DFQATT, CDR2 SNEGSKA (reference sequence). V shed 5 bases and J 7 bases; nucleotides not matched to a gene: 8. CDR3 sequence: CSAPGASGSNEQFF. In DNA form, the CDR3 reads TGCAGTGCTCCCGGGGCTAGCGGGAGTAATGAGCAGTTCTTC.

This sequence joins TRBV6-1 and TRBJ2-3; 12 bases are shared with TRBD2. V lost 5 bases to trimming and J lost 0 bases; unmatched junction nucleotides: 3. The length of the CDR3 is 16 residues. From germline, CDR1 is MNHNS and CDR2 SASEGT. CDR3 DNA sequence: TGTGCCAGCAGTAGACTAGCGGGAGCCAGCACAGATACGCAGTATTTT. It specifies CASSRLAGASTDTQYF.

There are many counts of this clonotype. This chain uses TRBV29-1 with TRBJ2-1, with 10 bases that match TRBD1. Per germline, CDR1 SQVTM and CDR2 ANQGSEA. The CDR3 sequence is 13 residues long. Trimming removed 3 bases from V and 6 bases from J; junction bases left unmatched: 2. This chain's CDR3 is CSVDGDRGNEQFF. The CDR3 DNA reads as TGCAGCGTTGATGGGGACAGGGGCAATGAGCAGTTCTTC.